This T cell receptor beta chain was sequenced for a study of identical twins. This clonotype was counted many times. V lost 1 base and J lost 1, with 8 bases in between. The germline V gene has CDR1 SGHVS and CDR2 FNYEAQ. The CDR3 spans 15 residues. One entry per CDR3 protein results from TCRdb running MiXCR on the 5' RACE reads. This table holds fewer than 250,000 distinct CDR3 sequences, 6.5% to 9% found once. This sample was shared with a second study, whose subject was yellow fever vaccine responses in identical twins.

This clonotype was obtained from a woman aged 18-29 years in good health. The gene calls are TRBV7-6 and TRBJ1-5, with D perhaps matching TRBD1 (6 bases). The sample comprised CD8+ T cells sorted from blood. In DNA, the CDR3 is TGTGCCAGCAGCTTAGGGGGGGCGAGCAATCAGCCCCAGCATTTT. Translation: CASSLGGASNQPQHF.